The clone carrying this T cell receptor beta chain came up many times. The data originate from a study of T-cell reconstitution after alpha-beta-depleted transplantation in children. Unique molecular identifiers were incorporated during preparation of the TCRbeta library. Via MiXCR, TCRdb re-called the PCR reads, giving one row per CDR3 protein. The sample shows about 230,000 distinct CDR3 sequences, 9.7% of them seen only once. The V gene's germline CDR1 is DFQATT and CDR2 SNEGSKA (reference sequence). J gave up 1 base and V 1 base, and 4 bases lay outside the gene matches. The CDR3 runs 15 residues.

The receptor was derived from a human donor who donated a stem cell graft to a child with SCID. The rearrangement uses TRBV20-1 and TRBJ2-3; 8 bases map to TRBD1. The material was PBMCs from the stem cell graft donor, obtained from the stem cell graft. CDR3: CSARAGGEGTDTQYF. Written as DNA, the CDR3 is TGCAGTGCTAGAGCAGGGGGCGAGGGCACAGATACGCAGTATTTT.